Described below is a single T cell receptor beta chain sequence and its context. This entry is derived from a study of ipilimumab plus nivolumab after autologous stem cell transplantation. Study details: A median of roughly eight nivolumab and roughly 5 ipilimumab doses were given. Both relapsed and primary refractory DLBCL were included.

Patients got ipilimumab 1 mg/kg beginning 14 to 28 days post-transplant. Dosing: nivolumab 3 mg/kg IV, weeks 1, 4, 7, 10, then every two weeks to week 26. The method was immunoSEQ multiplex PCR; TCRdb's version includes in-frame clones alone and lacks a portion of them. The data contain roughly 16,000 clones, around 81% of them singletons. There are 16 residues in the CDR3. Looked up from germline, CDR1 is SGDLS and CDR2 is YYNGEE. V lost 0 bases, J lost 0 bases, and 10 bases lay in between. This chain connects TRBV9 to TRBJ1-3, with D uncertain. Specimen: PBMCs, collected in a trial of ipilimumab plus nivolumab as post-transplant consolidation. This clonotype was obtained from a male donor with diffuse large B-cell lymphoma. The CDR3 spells CASSVEGRNSGNTIYF. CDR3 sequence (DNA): TGTGCCAGCAGCGTAGAGGGCAGAAACTCTGGAAACACCATATATTTT. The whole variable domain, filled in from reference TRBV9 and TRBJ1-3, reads DSGVTQTPKHLITATGQRVTLRCSPRSGDLSVYWYQQSLDQGLQFLIQYYNGEERAKGNILERFSAQQFPDLHSELNLSSLELGDSALYFCASSVEGRNSGNTIYFGEGSWLTVV.